Below are 10 T cell receptor beta chains sequenced from a single sample in a study of T-cell memory formation after mild COVID-19. MiXCR, run by TCRdb on the 5' RACE reads, gives a single entry per CDR3 protein. The sample records roughly 250,000 distinct CDR3 sequences, 16% being singletons. Material: PBMCs or a T cell subset sorted from them (not recorded which). The receptors shown here come from a young man who had mild COVID-19 (a few samples of this study predate the infection). Cell type and time point are not known.

The rearrangement uses TRBV20-1 and TRBJ1-6; D may be TRBD1 (5 bases). V lost 5 bases and J 9 bases, leaving 17 bases between the germline ends. The CDR3 runs to 14 residues. Germline V gene data show CDR1 as DFQATT and CDR2 as SNEGSKA (reference sequence). The CDR3: CSADRGNGGSPLHF. CDR3 nucleotides: TGCAGTGCTGACCGGGGGAACGGCGGTTCACCCCTCCACTTT.

This clonotype was recorded a few times. CDR3: CASSGTEGWQYV. In DNA form, the CDR3 reads TGTGCCAGCAGTGGGACGGAGGGATGGCAGTACGTC. The chain is built from TRBV2 and TRBJ2-7, with D tentatively TRBD2 (6 bases). The CDR3 consists of 12 residues. CDR1 SNHLY and CDR2 FYNNEI come from the germline V gene. V lost 4 bases, J lost 9 bases, and 13 bases lay in between.

This clonotype appeared a few times. The chain carries TRBV28 and TRBJ2-5; 10 bases match TRBD2. With 7 bases clipped from V and 2 bases from J, the junction kept 7 bases outside the gene matches. CDR1 and CDR2 from the germline V gene are MDHEN and SYDVKM. The CDR3 consists of 15 residues. The CDR3 DNA follows: TGTGCCAGCACCCCTAGCGGGGGTTTGCAAGAGACCCAGTACTTC. It specifies CASTPSGGLQETQYF. The complete variable domain, with remaining parts taken from reference TRBV28 and TRBJ2-5, reads DVKVTQSSRYLVKRTGEKVFLECVQDMDHENMFWYRQDPGLGLRLIYFSYDVKMKEKGDIPEGYSVSREKKERFSLILESASTNQTSMYLCASTPSGGLQETQYFGPGTRLLVL.

The rearrangement joins TRBV7-2 to TRBJ1-6; D unresolved. Germline-derived CDR1 and CDR2 are SGHTA and FQGNSA. Trimming left V 6 bases short and J 7 bases short, with 10 bases between. The CDR3 sequence is 13 residues long. CDR3 nucleotide sequence: TGTGCCAGCAGTTCTGACTGGAATTCACCCCTCCACTTT. Residues: CASSSDWNSPLHF.

The sample holds many counts of this clonotype. V and J are TRBV12-3 or TRBV12-4 and TRBJ1-5; tentative D call: TRBD1 (6 bases). V lost 5 bases and J 5 bases, leaving 13 bases between the germline ends. The CDR3 has 14 amino acids. As DNA, the CDR3 is TGTGCCAGCAGTCCCCAGGGGACGGATCAGCCCCAGCATTTT. This translates into CASSPQGTDQPQHF.

This clonotype occurred a few times. The V call is TRBV3-1, the J call TRBJ2-2; unclear D gene. CDR3 length: 13 residues. CDR1 LGHDT and CDR2 YNNKEL come from the germline V gene (reference sequence). V was pared by 2 bases and J by 6 bases, with 7 bases between. CDR3: CASSQTRAGELFF. CDR3 nucleotides: TGTGCCAGCAGCCAAACCCGGGCCGGGGAGCTGTTTTTT.

This clonotype was seen a handful of times. The chain recombines TRBV14 with TRBJ1-1; D gene ambiguous. This CDR3 spans 13 amino acids. Trimming removed 0 bases from V and 6 bases from J, with 8 bases in between. Germline V gives CDR1 SGHDN, CDR2 FVKESK. This chain's CDR3 is CASSQDRLSEAFF. The CDR3 DNA is TGTGCCAGCAGCCAAGATCGTTTGTCTGAAGCTTTCTTT.

In DNA, the CDR3 is TGCAGTGCAGAAGAGGGGACAGGGACAGATACGCAGTATTTT. It specifies CSAEEGTGTDTQYF. V usage is TRBV20-1 and J usage is TRBJ2-3; 9 bases agree with TRBD1. CDR1 is DFQATT, CDR2 SNEGSKA, per germline (reference sequence). The V and J ends lost 6 bases and 3 bases, in that order; junction bases with no gene match: 7. This CDR3 region has 14 residues.

There are a few counts of this clonotype. J is TRBJ1-2 and V is TRBV4-3; the D is unclear. V was trimmed by 0 bases and J by 3 bases, leaving 11 bases between them. CDR1 is LGHNA, CDR2 YSLEER, per germline. This CDR3 has 15 residues. The CDR3 sequence: CASSQEVGDYYGYTF. The CDR3 nucleotides read TGCGCCAGCAGCCAAGAGGTCGGCGATTACTATGGCTACACCTTC.

This clonotype came up a few times. The chain couples TRBV9 to TRBJ2-2; D is ambiguous. V was cut by 0 bases and J by 5 bases, with 8 bases left in between. The CDR3 is 14 amino acids. Germline V gene sequence: CDR1 SGDLS, CDR2 YYNGEE. The CDR3 nucleotides are TGTGCCAGCAGCGTAGGTCCTGGGACCGGGGAGCTGTTTTTT. Amino acids: CASSVGPGTGELFF.